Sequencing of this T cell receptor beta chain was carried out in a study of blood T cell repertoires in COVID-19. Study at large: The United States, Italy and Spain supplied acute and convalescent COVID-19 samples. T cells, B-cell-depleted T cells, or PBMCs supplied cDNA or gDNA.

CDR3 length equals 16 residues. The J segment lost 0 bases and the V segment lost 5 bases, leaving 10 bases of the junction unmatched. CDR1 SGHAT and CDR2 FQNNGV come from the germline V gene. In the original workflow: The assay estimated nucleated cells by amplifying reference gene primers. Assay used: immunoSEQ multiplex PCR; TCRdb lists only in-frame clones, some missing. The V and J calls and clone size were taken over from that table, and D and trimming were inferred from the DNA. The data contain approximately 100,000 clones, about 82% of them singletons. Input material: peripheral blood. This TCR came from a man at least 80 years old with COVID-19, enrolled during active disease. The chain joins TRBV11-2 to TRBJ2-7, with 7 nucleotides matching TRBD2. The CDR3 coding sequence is TGTGCCAGCAGCAGATCTAGCGGTGTTAGCTCCTACGAGCAGTACTTC. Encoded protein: CASSRSSGVSSYEQYF.